This T cell receptor beta chain was recovered during a study of CD8 T cells in Susac syndrome. The RNA, about 0.5 to 1 ug, was put through reverse transcription using random hexamers. A single record per CDR3 protein comes from TCRdb applying MiXCR to the immunoSEQ multiplex PCR reads. This table has under 150,000 distinct CDR3 sequences, 85% to 95% appearing once. V lost 4 bases, J lost 4 bases, and 13 bases lay in between. Germline lookup yields CDR1 GTSNPN and CDR2 SVGIG (reference sequence). The CDR3 has 13 amino acids. Study-wide findings and caveats: When the CD4+ T cell repertoires of patients with Susac syndrome were examined, they did not show any clonal expansion.

A word on this clonotype: Its antigen is not identified.

What was sequenced was CD4+ T cells from PBMCs. The clonotype comes from a human donor with Susac syndrome. This sequence joins TRBV30 and TRBJ1-1; a possible D gene is TRBD1 (6 bases). CDR3 region: CAWNSQGSTEAFF. The CDR3 DNA is TGTGCCTGGAACAGTCAGGGGAGCACTGAAGCTTTCTTT.